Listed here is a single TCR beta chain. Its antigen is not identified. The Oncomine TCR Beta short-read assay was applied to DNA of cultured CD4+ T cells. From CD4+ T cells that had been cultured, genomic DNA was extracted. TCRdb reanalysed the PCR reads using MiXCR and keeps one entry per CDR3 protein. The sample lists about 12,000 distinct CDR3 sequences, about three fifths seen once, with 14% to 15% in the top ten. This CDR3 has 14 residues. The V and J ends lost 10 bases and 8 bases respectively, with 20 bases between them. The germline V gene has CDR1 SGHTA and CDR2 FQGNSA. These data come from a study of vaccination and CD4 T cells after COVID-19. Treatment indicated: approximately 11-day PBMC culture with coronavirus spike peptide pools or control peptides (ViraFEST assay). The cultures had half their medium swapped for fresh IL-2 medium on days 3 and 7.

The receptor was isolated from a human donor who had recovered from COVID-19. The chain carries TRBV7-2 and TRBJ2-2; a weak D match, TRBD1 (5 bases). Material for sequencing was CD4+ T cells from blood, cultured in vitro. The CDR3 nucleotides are TGTGCCACCCAGGGAAGCGTTAACTGGGGGGAGCTGTTTTTT. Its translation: CATQGSVNWGELFF.